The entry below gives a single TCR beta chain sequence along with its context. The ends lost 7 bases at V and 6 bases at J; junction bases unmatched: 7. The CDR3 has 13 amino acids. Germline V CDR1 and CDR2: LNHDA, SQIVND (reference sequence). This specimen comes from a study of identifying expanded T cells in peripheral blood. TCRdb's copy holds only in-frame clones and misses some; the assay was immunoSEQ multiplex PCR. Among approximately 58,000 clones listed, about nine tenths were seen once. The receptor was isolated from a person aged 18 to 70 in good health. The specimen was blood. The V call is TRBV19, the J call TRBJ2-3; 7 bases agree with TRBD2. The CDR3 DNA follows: TGTGCCAGTACCCCCGTGCGGGGGGATACGCAGTATTTT. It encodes CASTPVRGDTQYF.